Listed below are T cell receptor beta chains from one sample, sequenced in a study of cytomegalovirus exposure and HLA in healthy donors. The table came from immunoSEQ multiplex PCR; TCRdb's copy has only in-frame clones and leaves some out. The repertoire holds 100,000 or so clones, with around 80% as singletons. Sequenced input: PBMCs. The receptors here all came from a man between 25 and 39 years old in good health and CMV-seronegative. Each CDR3 is given with its conserved first and last residue. The D gene is left open where the match is weak. Clone size, where shown, is once, few, many, or a class for clones that have expanded.

TRBV5-1	-	-	TRBJ2-5	TGCGCCAGCAGCCCCGCTCTGAGACAGTTTCAAGAGACCCAGTACTTC	CASSPALRQFQETQYF
TRBV18	-	TRBD1	TRBJ1-5	TGTGCCAGCTCAGCGGGACAGGGGTTGACTAATCAGCCCCAGCATTTT	CASSAGQGLTNQPQHF
TRBV5-1	-	-	TRBJ2-1	TGCGCCAGCACCTTGGGATCGTGGGAGAACAATGAGCAGTTCTTC	CASTLGSWENNEQFF
TRBV6-1	-	-	TRBJ1-2	TGTGCCAGCAGTAGAGGGACAACTTACTTCTATGGCTACACCTTC	CASSRGTTYFYGYTF
TRBV19	-	TRBD2	TRBJ2-3	TGTGCCAGTAGCCGTTCTAGCGGTAGCACAGATACGCAGTATTTT	CASSRSSGSTDTQYF
TRBV4-2	few	-	TRBJ1-1	TGTGCCAGCAGCCACCCCGGAGGGACCCACATGAACACTGAAGCTTTCTTT	CASSHPGGTHMNTEAFF
TRBV29-1	once	-	TRBJ1-2	TGCAGCGTTGGAATAACAGTTGGGGAGGGCTACACCTTC	CSVGITVGEGYTF
TRBV25-1	-	-	TRBJ2-7	TGTGCCAGCAGCGAGGGGGGGAGGATCTACGAGCAGTACTTC	CASSEGGRIYEQYF
TRBV6-4	-	-	TRBJ1-2	TGTGCCAGCAGCCCTGTGATGGGGCTCCCGTATGGCTACACCTTC	CASSPVMGLPYGYTF
TRBV5-1	-	-	TRBJ1-1	TGCGCCAGCAGCGGGAGTATGAACACTGAAGCTTTCTTT	CASSGSMNTEAFF
TRBV11-2	-	TRBD2	TRBJ2-3	TGTGCCAGCAGCTCCCAGCGGGGGGTCCCAGATACGCAGTATTTT	CASSSQRGVPDTQYF
TRBV4-3	-	TRBD1	TRBJ1-2	TGCGCCAGCAGCCAGGGCGGGACAGGTTTTGGCTACACCTTC	CASSQGGTGFGYTF
TRBV28	once	-	TRBJ1-5	TGTGCCAGCAGCCTACAGTATAGCAATCAGCCCCAGCATTTT	CASSLQYSNQPQHF
TRBV28	-	TRBD1	TRBJ1-6	TGTGCCAGCAGTTTATTGACAGGGGTGCACTCACCCCTCCACTTT	CASSLLTGVHSPLHF
TRBV11-2	-	-	TRBJ1-2	TGTGCCAGCAGCCGCGGGACTAACTATGGCTACACCTTC	CASSRGTNYGYTF
TRBV5-8	-	-	TRBJ1-4	TGTGCCAGCAGCTTGTTCGTAGAGGGTGAAAAACTGTTTTTT	CASSLFVEGEKLFF
TRBV7-8	-	TRBD1	TRBJ1-3	TGTGCCAGCAGCCAACAGGGGGCGAGTGGAAACACCATATATTTT	CASSQQGASGNTIYF
TRBV5-1	-	TRBD1	TRBJ1-2	TGCGCCAGCAGCTTCGACAGGGGGGCTAACTATGGCTACACCTTC	CASSFDRGANYGYTF
TRBV19	-	TRBD1	TRBJ2-3	TGTGCCAGTAGTATACTGACAGGGGGGCTTACAGATACGCAGTATTTT	CASSILTGGLTDTQYF
TRBV6-5	-	-	TRBJ1-5	TGTGCCAGCTGGCAGGGCAATCAGCCCCAGCATTTT	CASWQGNQPQHF
TRBV7-9	-	-	TRBJ1-2	TGTGCCAGCAGCCCCGCCTCCACCGGGGGCTACACCTTC	CASSPASTGGYTF
TRBV7-7	-	TRBD1	TRBJ2-7	TGTGCCAGCACCCTGACAGGGGATCCGAGGGACGAGCAGTACTTC	CASTLTGDPRDEQYF
TRBV18	-	TRBD2	TRBJ2-5	TGTGCCAGCTCGCCGGGACTAGGAGAGACCCAGTACTTC	CASSPGLGETQYF
TRBV6-6	-	TRBD1	TRBJ1-1	TGTGCCAGCGTCCAGCCAGGGGGTGACACTGAAGCTTTCTTT	CASVQPGGDTEAFF
TRBV7-2	-	-	TRBJ1-3	TGTGCCAGCAGCTTAGGTGGGGGGGCGAGGGGAAACACCATATATTTT	CASSLGGGARGNTIYF
TRBV7-3	-	TRBD1	TRBJ2-6	TGTGCCAGCAGCACCACAGGGGCTGGGGCCAACGTCCTGACTTTC	CASSTTGAGANVLTF
TRBV6-5	-	TRBD1	TRBJ2-7	TGTGCCAGCAGTGCCGGGACAGGGGGTGAGCAGTACTTC	CASSAGTGGEQYF
TRBV29-1	-	TRBD2	TRBJ2-1	TGCAGCGTCGCCTGGACTAGCGGGGGGGCCGGCAATGAGCAGTTCTTC	CSVAWTSGGAGNEQFF
TRBV5-1	-	-	TRBJ2-1	TGCGCCAGCAGCTTGGACAGCTACAATGAGCAGTTCTTC	CASSLDSYNEQFF
TRBV2	-	TRBD1	TRBJ2-3	TGTGCCAGCAGCCGCGGACAGGGGCGCCGCACAGATACGCAGTATTTT	CASSRGQGRRTDTQYF
TRBV9	-	TRBD2	TRBJ2-5	TGTGCCAGCAGCTCGACCTCCACTAGCGTAGAGACCCAGTACTTC	CASSSTSTSVETQYF
TRBV7-9	-	TRBD1	TRBJ1-1	TGTGCCAGCAGCTTCCTCAGACAGGGGTCGAACACTGAAGCTTTCTTT	CASSFLRQGSNTEAFF
TRBV18	once	TRBD2	TRBJ2-1	TGTGCCAGCTCAGAACTAGCGGGCGAACACAATGAGCAGTTCTTC	CASSELAGEHNEQFF
TRBV9	-	TRBD1	TRBJ2-1	TGTGCCAGCAGCGTAGTGGACAGGGTATACAATGAGCAGTTCTTC	CASSVVDRVYNEQFF
TRBV18	-	-	TRBJ2-3	TGTGCCAGCTCCCCAACCGCTAGGGGGTACGATACGCAGTATTTT	CASSPTARGYDTQYF
TRBV7-6	once	TRBD2	TRBJ2-1	TGTGCCAGCAGCACACTAGCGGGAGTCAATGAGCAGTTCTTC	CASSTLAGVNEQFF
TRBV11-2	few	TRBD1	TRBJ2-3	TGTGCCAGCAGAAGGGGACAGGGACTTTGGGATACGCAGTATTTT	CASRRGQGLWDTQYF
TRBV12-5	-	TRBD2	TRBJ2-5	TGTGCTAGTGGTTTGGGGAGACTAGCGGGAGGCAGGGCGGAGACCCAGTACTTC	CASGLGRLAGGRAETQYF
TRBV7-9	-	-	TRBJ2-5	TGTGCCAGCAGCCGAGATGAAGAGACCCAGTACTTC	CASSRDEETQYF
TRBV19	-	-	TRBJ2-7	TGTGCCAGTAGTATCTCGACACTCACCTCCTACGAGCAGTACTTC	CASSISTLTSYEQYF
TRBV28	-	-	TRBJ1-3	TGTGCCAGCAGTTTACAGATTGGCTCTGGAAACACCATATATTTT	CASSLQIGSGNTIYF
TRBV15	-	TRBD1	TRBJ1-1	TGTGCCACCAGCAGAGCATCAGGACAGGGGGAACCTGAAGCTTTCTTT	CATSRASGQGEPEAFF
TRBV14	-	TRBD1	TRBJ2-7	TGTGCCAGCAGCGTACAGGGGGCAAAGCAGTACTTC	CASSVQGAKQYF
TRBV10-2	few	TRBD2	TRBJ2-1	TGCGCCAATAGCCGGGGGGGCGTCGGGAGTGAGCAGTTCTTC	CANSRGGVGSEQFF
TRBV5-8	-	TRBD1	TRBJ2-7	TGTGCCAGCAGCTGGCCGGGGACAGGGAAGAACGAGCAGTACTTC	CASSWPGTGKNEQYF
TRBV4-1	few	-	TRBJ2-2	TGCGCCAGCAGCCGGATAGACAGCACGAACACCGGGGAGCTGTTTTTT	CASSRIDSTNTGELFF
TRBV30	-	TRBD1	TRBJ1-1	TGTGCCTGGAGAACCGGGACAGCGAACACTGAAGCTTTCTTT	CAWRTGTANTEAFF
TRBV9	-	-	TRBJ2-3	TGTGCCAGCAGCGTAGTGAGGGGAGGAGGAACAGATACGCAGTATTTT	CASSVVRGGGTDTQYF
TRBV19	few	-	TRBJ2-7	TGTGCCAGTAGTCCCCTTTGGGGCGAAGCCTACGAGCAGTACTTC	CASSPLWGEAYEQYF
TRBV10-3	-	TRBD1	TRBJ2-5	TGTGCCATCAGCAGACAGGGGGAAGAGACCCAGTACTTC	CAISRQGEETQYF
TRBV18	-	TRBD1	TRBJ2-1	TGTGCCAGCTCACTTTATACCGGGACAGGGTTTTACAATGAGCAGTTCTTC	CASSLYTGTGFYNEQFF
TRBV2	-	-	TRBJ2-7	TGTGCCAGCAGTGCCGGGGGAGTTTACTACGAGCAGTACTTC	CASSAGGVYYEQYF
TRBV11-2	-	-	TRBJ1-1	TGTGCCAGCAACTTAGTCGAGGGCTCTTGGACTGAAGCTTTCTTT	CASNLVEGSWTEAFF
TRBV12-5	-	-	TRBJ2-1	TGTGCTAGTGGTTTGGGTTCGGGGCAGGGGAATGAGCAGTTCTTC	CASGLGSGQGNEQFF
TRBV7-8	once	-	TRBJ1-1	TGTGCCAGCAGCCCCACCGTCGCGGGGCCCGGGAGCACTGAAGCTTTCTTT	CASSPTVAGPGSTEAFF
TRBV11-2	-	TRBD2	TRBJ2-1	TGTGCCAGCAGCTTAATTTCCAGGCGGGGGGCCGCTATGTATGAGCAGTTCTTC	CASSLISRRGAAMYEQFF
TRBV10-3	-	TRBD1	TRBJ1-1	TGTGCCATCAGTGACTCCCCCTTACAGGGGAGTGGCACTGAAGCTTTCTTT	CAISDSPLQGSGTEAFF